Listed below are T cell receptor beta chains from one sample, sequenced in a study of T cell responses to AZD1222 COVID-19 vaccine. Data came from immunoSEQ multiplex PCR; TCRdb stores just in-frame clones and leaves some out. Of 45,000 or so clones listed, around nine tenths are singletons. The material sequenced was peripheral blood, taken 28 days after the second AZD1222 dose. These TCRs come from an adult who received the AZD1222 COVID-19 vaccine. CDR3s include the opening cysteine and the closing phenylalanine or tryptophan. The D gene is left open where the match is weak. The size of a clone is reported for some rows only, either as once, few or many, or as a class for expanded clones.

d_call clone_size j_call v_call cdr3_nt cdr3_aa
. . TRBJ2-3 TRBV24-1 TGTGCCACCAGTGATCCCCGGGACCACCTGGATACGCAGTATTTT CATSDPRDHLDTQYF
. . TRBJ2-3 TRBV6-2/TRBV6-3 TGTGCCAGCAGTTACTCGTTGACGGCGGGACTCACAGGAGATACGCAGTATTTT CASSYSLTAGLTGDTQYF
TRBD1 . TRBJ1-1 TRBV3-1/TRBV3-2 TGTGCCAGCAGCCCTTCGGACAGGACGAACACTGAAGCTTTCTTT CASSPSDRTNTEAFF
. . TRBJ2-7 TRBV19 TGTGCCAGTAGTACAACAGACCACTACGAGCAGTACTTC CASSTTDHYEQYF
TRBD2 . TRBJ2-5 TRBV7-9 TGTGCCAGCAGCCTAGGGACTAGCGGGAGTCTCCAAGAGACCCAGTACTTC CASSLGTSGSLQETQYF
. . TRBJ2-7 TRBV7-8 TGTGCCAGCAGCTTAAATAGGGGCTGGACCTACGAGCAGTACTTC CASSLNRGWTYEQYF
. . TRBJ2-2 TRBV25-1 TGTGCCAGCAGTGAATACAGACCAGGGACCGGGGAGCTGTTTTTT CASSEYRPGTGELFF
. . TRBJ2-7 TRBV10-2 TGCGCCAGCAGTGAGCCTGAGGGGGGACAGTATCAGAGCTACGAGCAGTACTTC CASSEPEGGQYQSYEQYF
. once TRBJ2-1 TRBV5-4 TGTGCCAGCAGCTTAAAGGGAGGTGTCAGAGCCTACAATGAGCAGTTCTTC CASSLKGGVRAYNEQFF
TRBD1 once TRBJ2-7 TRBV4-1 TGCGCCAGCAGCCAGGGCGGAGGGATGACAGGGGGCTCCAACGAGCAGTACTTC CASSQGGGMTGGSNEQYF
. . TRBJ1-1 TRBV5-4 TGTGCCAGCAGCCCTGGGGACACTGAAGCTTTCTTT CASSPGDTEAFF
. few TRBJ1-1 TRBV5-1 TGCGCCAGCAGCTTGTCTAGGGGGAACACTGAAGCTTTCTTT CASSLSRGNTEAFF
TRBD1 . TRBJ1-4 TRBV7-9 TGTGCCAGCAGCTTGAGACAGGGGAATGAAAAACTGTTTTTT CASSLRQGNEKLFF
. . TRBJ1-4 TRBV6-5 TGTGCCAGCATCCAGACTCGGGGGGGTGAAAAACTGTTTTTT CASIQTRGGEKLFF
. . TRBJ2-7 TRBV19 TGTGCCAGTAGTCTCGGACCTTACTACGAGCAGTACTTC CASSLGPYYEQYF
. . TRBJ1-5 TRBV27 TGTGCCAGCACCCCTAGGGGTAGGGGAGGCCATCAGCCCCAGCATTTT CASTPRGRGGHQPQHF
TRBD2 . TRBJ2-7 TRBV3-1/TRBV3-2 TGTGCCAGCAGCCATTTCGGGACTAGCGGGACTTACGAGCAGTACTTC CASSHFGTSGTYEQYF
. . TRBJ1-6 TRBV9 TGTGCCAGCAGCCTAGGAGTTAATTCACCCCTCCACTTT CASSLGVNSPLHF
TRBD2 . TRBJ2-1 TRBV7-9 TGTGCCAGCAGCTCCCTTGGACTAGCGGGAAGCTCCTACAATGAGCAGTTCTTC CASSSLGLAGSSYNEQFF
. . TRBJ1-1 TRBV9 TGTGCCAGCAGCGCTAATAACAGGAACACTGAAGCTTTCTTT CASSANNRNTEAFF